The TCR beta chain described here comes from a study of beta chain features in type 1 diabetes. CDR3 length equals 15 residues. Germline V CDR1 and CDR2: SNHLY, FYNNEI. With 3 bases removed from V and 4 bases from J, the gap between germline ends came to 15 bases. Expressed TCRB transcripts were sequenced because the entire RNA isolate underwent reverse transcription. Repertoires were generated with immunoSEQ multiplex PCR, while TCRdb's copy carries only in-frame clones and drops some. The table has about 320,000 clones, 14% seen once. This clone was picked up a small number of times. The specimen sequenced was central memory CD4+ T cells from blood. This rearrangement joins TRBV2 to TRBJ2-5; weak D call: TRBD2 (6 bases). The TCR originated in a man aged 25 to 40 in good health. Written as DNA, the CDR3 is TGTGCCAGCAGTGATCCGGGGGAGTTGGGAGAGACCCAGTACTTC. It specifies CASSDPGELGETQYF.